This T cell receptor (beta chain) comes out of a study of shared clonotypes between healthy human individuals. Germline V gene lookup returns CDR1 SGHRS and CDR2 YFSETQ. V lost 2 bases and J lost 10; bases outside the gene matches: 7. This CDR3 region has 14 residues. Assay execution took place at the deep level. Several immunoSEQ 96-well plates shared each subset's DNA, each plate a replicate. Source study methods: Junction-only sequences without quality scores were provided by ImmunoSEQ, so filtering was different. The table came from immunoSEQ multiplex PCR; TCRdb's copy has only in-frame clones and leaves some out. V and J calls and clone size are as listed in that table; D and trimming were resolved from the DNA. The repertoire holds over a million clones, roughly 95% seen once, with approximately 1.1% in the top ten.

Sequenced input: naive CD4+ T cells sorted from blood. Subset: CD45RA+ positively selected. This clonotype was sampled from a man aged 30 to 39 in good health. The chain recombines TRBV5-1 with TRBJ2-1, with 9 bases that match TRBD2. This CDR3 is CASSLVLAGREQFF. The DNA of the CDR3 is TGCGCCAGCAGCTTAGTGCTAGCGGGACGGGAGCAGTTCTTC.